One sample yielded the 6 T cell receptor beta chains listed below, sequenced in a study of cytomegalovirus exposure and HLA in healthy donors. The PCR contained 60 Vbeta and 13 Jbeta primers. TCRdb's table, derived via immunoSEQ multiplex PCR, lists solely in-frame clones and lacks some. The sample lists roughly 49,000 clones, around 81% occurring once. Sample: PBMCs. The receptors come from a boy between 10 and 17 years old in good health and CMV-seropositive.

The V and J genes are TRBV29-1 and TRBJ2-1, with 11 bases aligning to TRBD2. V shed 3 bases and J 2 bases; nucleotides not matched to a gene: 0. The CDR3 loop spans 14 amino acids. CDR1 and CDR2 from the germline V gene are SQVTM and ANQGSEA. CDR3 in amino acids: CSVETSGAYNEQFF. The DNA of the CDR3 is TGCAGCGTTGAGACTAGCGGGGCCTACAATGAGCAGTTCTTC.

The V gene is TRBV9, the J gene TRBJ2-3, with D tentatively TRBD2 (7 bases). V lost 3 bases and J lost 1, with 12 bases in between. The CDR3 has 15 residues. Germline lookup yields CDR1 SGDLS and CDR2 YYNGEE. The DNA of the CDR3 is TGTGCCAGCAGCGACCGGGGGGCCGGCACAGATACGCAGTATTTT. Residues: CASSDRGAGTDTQYF.

This clone was recorded once. V is TRBV4-1 and J is TRBJ2-5; TRBD2 matches at 16 bases. Per the germline V gene, CDR1 is MGHRA and CDR2 is YSYEKL. The CDR3 is 19 residues long. V dropped 3 bases and J dropped 4; count of bases not matched to a gene: 11. CDR3 region: CASSHLGLAGGRVRETQYF. The CDR3 DNA sequence: TGCGCCAGCAGCCACTTGGGACTAGCGGGGGGGAGGGTGCGAGAGACCCAGTACTTC.

This clone has more than one count but fewer than ten. V and J are TRBV5-1 and TRBJ2-2; 8 nucleotides align to TRBD1. The ends lost 0 bases at V and 2 bases at J; junction bases unmatched: 6. Germline V lookup: CDR1 SGHRS, CDR2 YFSETQ. The CDR3 extends over 17 amino acids. CDR3 nucleotide sequence: TGCGCCAGCAGCTTGGCCCGAGACAGGGGTAACACCGGGGAGCTGTTTTTT. Translating it yields CASSLARDRGNTGELFF.

In its sample, this clone was seen once. The chain is built from TRBV6-6 and TRBJ1-5; 8 positions match TRBD1. The CDR3 length is 13 residues. Trimming took 7 bases from V and 4 from J; bases not matched to a gene: 3. In germline, CDR1 is MNHNY, CDR2 SVGAGI (reference sequence). DNA for the CDR3: TGTGCCAGCACTTGGACAGGGAATCAGCCCCAGCATTTT. It yields the protein CASTWTGNQPQHF.

The gene calls are TRBV15 and TRBJ2-3; perhaps TRBD2 as D (6 bases). V was pared by 1 base and J by 2 bases, with 16 bases between. CDR3 length: 17 residues. CDR1 is LNHNV, CDR2 YYDKDF, per germline (reference sequence). The DNA of the CDR3 is TGTGCCACCAGCAGAGTAGCCGGGGGTGTGGACACAGATACGCAGTATTTT. Translating gives CATSRVAGGVDTDTQYF.